These 22 T cell receptor beta chains were all obtained from the same sample, sequenced in a study of regulatory T cells in long-lasting Graves disease. Documented time point: persistent/refractory GD, antithyroid drugs over 5 years with positive TRAb. Extracted PBMC RNA gave rise to the TCR library. Researchers made TCR beta libraries by using iRepertoire HTBI primers and running Arm-PCR on CDR3 regions. TCRdb recomputed calls from the multiplex PCR reads with MiXCR, one row per CDR3 protein. The sample consists of about 450,000 distinct CDR3 sequences, about 20% of them appearing once. This sample comprised peripheral blood mononuclear cells (PBMCs), obtained when the disease was refractory, from a patient treated with antithyroid drugs. Every receptor here comes from a female donor with Graves disease.

This clonotype showed up just a few times. The chain employs TRBV10-3 and TRBJ2-7, with 7 bases aligning to TRBD2. With 3 bases clipped from V and 0 bases from J, the junction kept 5 bases outside the gene matches. Germline CDR1 ENHRY, CDR2 SYGVKD. CDR3 length equals 15 residues. The CDR3 loop is CAISDLAGSSYEQYF. In DNA form, the CDR3 reads TGTGCCATCAGTGATTTAGCGGGTAGCTCCTACGAGCAGTACTTC.

The V call is TRBV7-9, the J call TRBJ1-4, with 7 positions matching TRBD1. The germline V gene has CDR1 SEHNR and CDR2 FQNEAQ (reference sequence). With V trimmed by 5 bases and J by 1 base, 1 base remained unmatched. The CDR3 totals 14 residues. The CDR3 protein is CASSRDRTNEKLFF. Here the CDR3 DNA reads TGTGCCAGCAGCCGGGACAGAACTAATGAAAAACTGTTTTTT.

The chain links TRBV9 to TRBJ2-7; 8 bases match TRBD2. With V trimmed by 0 bases and J by 2 bases, 7 bases remained unmatched. Germline V gene lookup returns CDR1 SGDLS and CDR2 YYNGEE. CDR3 length: 16 residues. The CDR3 region is CASSVVPGGPAYEQYF. The CDR3 region has the DNA TGTGCCAGCAGCGTAGTTCCGGGAGGGCCGGCCTACGAGCAGTACTTC.

The V call is TRBV9, the J call TRBJ2-7, with a possible D match to TRBD1 (5 bases). With 4 bases removed from V and 0 bases from J, the gap between germline ends came to 14 bases. Germline CDR1 SGDLS, CDR2 YYNGEE. The CDR3 is made up of 15 amino acids. The DNA for the CDR3 is TGTGCCAGCAGCCCACAGGAGAAGCCCTCCTACGAGCAGTACTTC. Translated, it gives CASSPQEKPSYEQYF.

This clonotype was seen repeatedly, ten times or more. The rearrangement links TRBV12-3 or TRBV12-4 to TRBJ1-5, with D unclear. With 4 bases removed from V and 4 bases from J, the gap between germline ends came to 11 bases. The CDR3 loop spans 14 amino acids. Here the CDR3 reads CASSSALGNQPQHF. The CDR3, as DNA: TGTGCCAGCAGTTCCGCCCTTGGGAATCAGCCCCAGCATTTT.

This clonotype was observed a few times. A read error may explain this, as a much larger clone is one base away. This chain links TRBV5-1 with TRBJ1-1, with TRBD1 matching over 7 bases. This CDR3 is 15 amino acids long. After removal of 3 bases from V and 0 bases from J, the junction contained 5 bases not matched to a gene. The germline V gene encodes CDR1 SGHRS and CDR2 YFSETQ. The CDR3 sequence is CASSSTGNMNTEAFF. CDR3 DNA sequence: TGCGCCAGCAGCTCGACAGGGAATATGAACACTGAAGCTTTCTTT. The complete variable domain, with remaining parts taken from reference TRBV5-1 and TRBJ1-1, reads KAGVTQTPRYLIKTRGQQVTLSCSPISGHRSVSWYQQTPGQGLQFLFEYFSETQRNKGNFPGRFSGRQFSNSRSEMNVSTLELGDSALYLCASSSTGNMNTEAFFGQGTRLTVV.

This clonotype occurred a few times. The rearrangement joins TRBV19 to TRBJ1-2, with 8 bases identical to TRBD1. Germline CDR1 and CDR2: LNHDA and SQIVND (reference sequence). This CDR3 has 15 amino acids. V lost 3 bases, J lost 4 bases, and 7 bases stayed unmatched. DNA for the CDR3: TGTGCCAGTAGTATTATTCCAGGGGGCGGCTATGGCTACACCTTC. Protein product: CASSIIPGGGYGYTF.

CDR3 region: CASSLLDDGSDTYEQYF. Here the CDR3 DNA reads TGTGCCAGCAGCTTATTAGACGACGGGAGTGATACCTACGAGCAGTACTTC. The V call is TRBV7-6, the J call TRBJ2-7; D is perhaps TRBD2 (6 bases). The CDR3 spans 17 residues. Trimming cost V 2 bases and J 2 bases, with 19 bases left between them. The germline CDR1 and CDR2 sequences are SGHVS and FNYEAQ.

Concerning this clonotype: A read error may be the cause here, since a much bigger clone is one base away. V and J are TRBV6-2 or TRBV6-3 and TRBJ2-1; 11 bases are a match to TRBD1. V shed 5 bases, J shed 2 bases, and the junction held 5 bases outside the gene matches. Germline loops: CDR1 MNHEY, CDR2 SVGEGT. The CDR3 has 16 residues. The CDR3 bases are TGTGCCAGCAGTACACGGACAGGGGGCCCCTACAATGAGCAGTTCTTC. Its translation: CASSTRTGGPYNEQFF.

V is TRBV18 and J is TRBJ2-1, with TRBD2 matching 9 bases. CDR3 length: 17 amino acids. V lost 3 bases, J lost 2 bases, and 8 bases stayed unmatched. Per germline, CDR1 KGHSH and CDR2 LQKENI. The CDR3 reads CASSPGGRAYTYNEQFF. CDR3 bases: TGTGCCAGCTCACCGGGCGGGAGGGCCTATACCTACAATGAGCAGTTCTTC.

The chain joins TRBV29-1 to TRBJ1-5; D is unresolved. This CDR3 region has 15 residues. Germline V gene data show CDR1 as SQVTM and CDR2 as ANQGSEA. Trimming cost V 6 bases and J 0 bases, with 15 bases left between them. The CDR3 spells CSVGRRRASNQPQHF. CDR3 DNA: TGCAGCGTGGGAAGGAGGAGGGCTAGCAATCAGCCCCAGCATTTT.

The rearrangement uses TRBV3-1 and TRBJ1-2; the match to TRBD1 covers 8 bases. Germline CDR1 and CDR2: LGHDT and YNNKEL (reference sequence). Trimming at V came to 5 bases and at J to 4 bases, leaving 12 bases not matched to a gene. The CDR3 runs to 16 residues. The CDR3 loop reads CASSATNPQGAYGYTF. The CDR3 DNA reads TGTGCCAGCAGCGCAACCAACCCCCAGGGGGCCTATGGCTACACCTTC.

The gene calls are TRBV2 and TRBJ2-1; 12 bases fit TRBD2. Germline V gene sequence: CDR1 SNHLY, CDR2 FYNNEI. J lost 7 bases, V lost 6 bases, and 4 bases had no gene match. This CDR3 has 14 residues. CDR3 sequence (DNA): TGTGCCAGCAGGGACACTAGCGGGGGGAATGAGCAGTTCTTC. It is translated as CASRDTSGGNEQFF.

This clonotype was detected a few times. The chain joins TRBV15 to TRBJ2-7; D gene uncertain. The CDR3 runs 14 residues. Germline CDR1 is LNHNV and CDR2 is YYDKDF (reference sequence). Trimming removed 2 bases at V and 1 base at J, with 9 bases between. The CDR3 DNA sequence: TGTGCCACCAGCAGACTCACTTCTTCCTACGAGCAGTACTTC. The encoded protein is CATSRLTSSYEQYF.

This clonotype has at least ten counts. This chain uses TRBV2 with TRBJ1-6; 8 bases fit TRBD1. CDR3 size: 15 residues. After removal of 6 bases from V and 9 bases from J, the junction contained 10 bases not matched to a gene. Per the germline V gene, CDR1 is SNHLY and CDR2 is FYNNEI. The CDR3 DNA follows: TGTGCCAGCAGCGGGATGGGGCAGGGGGCTTCACCCCTCCACTTT. Protein: CASSGMGQGASPLHF.

This clonotype occurred many times. This chain links TRBV2 with TRBJ2-5; 7 bases match TRBD2. CDR3 length: 14 amino acids. The V segment lost 7 bases and the J segment 1 base; nucleotides outside the gene matches: 6. Germline V gene data show CDR1 as SNHLY and CDR2 as FYNNEI. The CDR3 sequence: CASKRERVQETQYF. The DNA of the CDR3 is TGTGCCAGCAAGCGGGAAAGGGTCCAAGAGACCCAGTACTTC.

This clonotype has a count of ten or more. The chain's CDR3 is CASRAQQRDPYGYTF. The CDR3 nucleotides are TGTGCCAGCAGGGCCCAGCAGAGGGACCCTTATGGCTACACCTTC. V gene TRBV2 combines with J gene TRBJ1-2, with D perhaps TRBD1 (5 bases). V dropped 6 bases and J dropped 5 bases, with 19 bases sitting between them. CDR3 length equals 15 residues. Germline V gene sequence: CDR1 SNHLY, CDR2 FYNNEI.

This chain connects TRBV5-1 to TRBJ2-4; TRBD1 matches at 9 bases. Germline V CDR1 and CDR2: SGHRS, YFSETQ. The CDR3 covers 14 residues. V shed 4 bases, J shed 14 bases, and the junction held 13 bases outside the gene matches. CDR3 residues: CASSDGTGRSVEYF. The CDR3 DNA follows: TGCGCCAGCAGCGACGGGACAGGGAGGTCGGTGGAGTACTTC.

The V call is TRBV7-2, the J call TRBJ2-2, with D perhaps matching TRBD1 or TRBD2 (5 bases each). The CDR3 extends over 16 amino acids. V lost 5 bases, J lost 6 bases, and 19 bases lay in between. CDR1 is SGHTA, CDR2 FQGNSA, per germline. CDR3 nucleotide sequence: TGTGCCAGCAGCCTCGGGACCCCCCTGATCCCCGGGGAGCTGTTTTTT. It translates to CASSLGTPLIPGELFF.

The V gene is TRBV2, the J gene TRBJ2-7; D gene ambiguous. The ends were cut back, 8 bases at V and 4 bases at J, with 12 bases in the middle. Germline CDR1 SNHLY, CDR2 FYNNEI. CDR3 length equals 12 residues. The CDR3 sequence: CASQQDVYEQYF. DNA for the CDR3: TGTGCCAGCCAGCAAGACGTATACGAGCAGTACTTC.

This sequence joins TRBV4-2 and TRBJ2-3; a weak D match, TRBD2 (6 bases). Trimming cost V 3 bases and J 0 bases, with 13 bases left between them. Germline loops: CDR1 LGHNA, CDR2 YNFKEQ. The CDR3 extends over 16 amino acids. CDR3 protein: CASSQVGTRSTDTQYF. The CDR3 region has the DNA TGTGCCAGCAGCCAGGTCGGGACTCGGAGCACAGATACGCAGTATTTT.

Worth noting for this clonotype: A read error may be the cause here, since a much bigger clone is one base away. The CDR3 end shows no conserved phenylalanine or tryptophan, and so a read error is likely. The CDR3 is CASSLLAGEDTEAFL. In DNA form, the CDR3 reads TGTGCCAGCAGTTTATTAGCGGGGGAGGACACTGAAGCTTTCCTT. The chain links TRBV28 to TRBJ1-1; tentatively, D is TRBD1 (5 bases). The CDR3 runs 15 residues. V shed 1 base and J shed 3 bases, with 12 bases lying between them. Per the germline V gene, CDR1 is MDHEN and CDR2 is SYDVKM.